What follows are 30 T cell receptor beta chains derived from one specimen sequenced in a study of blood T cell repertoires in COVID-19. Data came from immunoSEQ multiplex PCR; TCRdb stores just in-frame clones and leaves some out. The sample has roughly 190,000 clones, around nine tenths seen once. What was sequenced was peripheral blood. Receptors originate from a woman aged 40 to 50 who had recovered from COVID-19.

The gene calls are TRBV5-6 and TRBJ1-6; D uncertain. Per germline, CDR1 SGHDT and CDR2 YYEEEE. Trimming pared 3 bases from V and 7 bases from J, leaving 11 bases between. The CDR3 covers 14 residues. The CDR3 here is CASSSLAANSPLHF. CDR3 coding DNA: TGTGCCAGCAGCTCCCTGGCGGCGAATTCACCCCTCCACTTT.

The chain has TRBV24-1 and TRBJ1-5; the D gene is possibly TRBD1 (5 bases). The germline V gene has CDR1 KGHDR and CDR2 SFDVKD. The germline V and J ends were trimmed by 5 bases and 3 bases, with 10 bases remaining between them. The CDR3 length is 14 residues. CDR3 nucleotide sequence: TGTGCCACCAGTGGGGGGGTTACCAATCAGCCCCAGCATTTT. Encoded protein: CATSGGVTNQPQHF.

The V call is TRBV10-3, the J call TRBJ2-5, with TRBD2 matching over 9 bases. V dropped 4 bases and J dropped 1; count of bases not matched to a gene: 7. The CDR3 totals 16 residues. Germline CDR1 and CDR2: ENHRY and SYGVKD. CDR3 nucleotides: TGTGCCATCAGTGCTGGAGCGGGAGGCTCCCAAGAGACCCAGTACTTC. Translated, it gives CAISAGAGGSQETQYF.

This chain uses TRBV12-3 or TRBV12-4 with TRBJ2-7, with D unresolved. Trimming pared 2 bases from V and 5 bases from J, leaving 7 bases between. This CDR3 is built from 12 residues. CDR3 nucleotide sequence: TGTGCCAGCAGTTTAAGCCGAAACGAGCAGTACTTC. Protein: CASSLSRNEQYF.

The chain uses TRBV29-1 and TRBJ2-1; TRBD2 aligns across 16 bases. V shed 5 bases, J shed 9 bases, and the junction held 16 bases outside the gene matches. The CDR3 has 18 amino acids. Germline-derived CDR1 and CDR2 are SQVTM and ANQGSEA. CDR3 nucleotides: TGCAGCGTTCTAGGGGGGCAGGGACTAGCGGGAGGGGACAGTGAGCAGTTCTTC. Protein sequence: CSVLGGQGLAGGDSEQFF.

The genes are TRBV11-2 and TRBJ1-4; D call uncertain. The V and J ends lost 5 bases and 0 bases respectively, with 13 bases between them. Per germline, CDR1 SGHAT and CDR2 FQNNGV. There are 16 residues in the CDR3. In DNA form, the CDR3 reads TGTGCCAGCAGCCCCATACCTAATGCAACTAATGAAAAACTGTTTTTT. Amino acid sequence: CASSPIPNATNEKLFF. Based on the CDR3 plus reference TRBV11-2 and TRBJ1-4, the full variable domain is EAGVAQSPRYKIIEKRQSVAFWCNPISGHATLYWYQQILGQGPKLLIQFQNNGVVDDSQLPKDRFSAERLKGVDSTLKIQPAKLEDSAVYLCASSPIPNATNEKLFFGSGTQLSVL.

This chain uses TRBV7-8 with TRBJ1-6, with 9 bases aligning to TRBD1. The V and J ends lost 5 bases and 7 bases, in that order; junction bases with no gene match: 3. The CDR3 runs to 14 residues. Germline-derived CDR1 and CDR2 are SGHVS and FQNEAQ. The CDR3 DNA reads TGTGCCAGCAGCAGGACAGGGGAAAATTCACCCCTCCACTTT. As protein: CASSRTGENSPLHF. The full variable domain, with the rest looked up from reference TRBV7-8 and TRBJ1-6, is GAGVSQSPRYKVAKRGQDVALRCDPISGHVSLFWYQQALGQGPEFLTYFQNEAQLDKSGLPSDRFFAERPEGSVSTLKIQRTQQEDSAVYLCASSRTGENSPLHFGNGTRLTVT.

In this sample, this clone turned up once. In DNA form, the CDR3 reads TGTGCCAGCAGTCCGGACTGGTTCGATACGCCAGATACGCAGTATTTT. Its translation: CASSPDWFDTPDTQYF. This rearrangement joins TRBV28 to TRBJ2-3, with D tentatively TRBD2 (5 bases). Trimming took off 5 bases at V and 4 bases at J, with 19 bases between the two ends. From germline, CDR1 is MDHEN and CDR2 SYDVKM. The CDR3 runs to 16 residues.

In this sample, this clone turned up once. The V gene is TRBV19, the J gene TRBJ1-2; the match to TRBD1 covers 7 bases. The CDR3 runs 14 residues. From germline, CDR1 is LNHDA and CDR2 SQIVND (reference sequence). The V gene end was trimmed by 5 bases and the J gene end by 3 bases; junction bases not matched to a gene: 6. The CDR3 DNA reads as TGTGCCAGTAGTGCAAGGACAGGTTACTATGGCTACACCTTC. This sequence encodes CASSARTGYYGYTF.

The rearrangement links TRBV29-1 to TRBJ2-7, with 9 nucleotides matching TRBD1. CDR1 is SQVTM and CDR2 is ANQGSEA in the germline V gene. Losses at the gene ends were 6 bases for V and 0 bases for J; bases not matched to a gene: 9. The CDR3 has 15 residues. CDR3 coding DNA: TGCAGCGTCGCTCCTGGGACAGGGAGCTCCTACGAGCAGTACTTC. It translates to CSVAPGTGSSYEQYF.

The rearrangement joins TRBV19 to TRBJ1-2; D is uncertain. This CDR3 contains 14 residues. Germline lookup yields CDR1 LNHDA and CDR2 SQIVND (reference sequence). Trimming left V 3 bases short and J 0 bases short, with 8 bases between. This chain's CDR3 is CASSITETNYGYTF. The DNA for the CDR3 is TGTGCCAGTAGTATCACTGAAACTAACTATGGCTACACCTTC. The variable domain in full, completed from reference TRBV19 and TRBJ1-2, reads DGGITQSPKYLFRKEGQNVTLSCEQNLNHDAMYWYRQDPGQGLRLIYYSQIVNDFQKGDIAEGYSVSREKKESFPLTVTSAQKNPTAFYLCASSITETNYGYTFGSGTRLTVV.

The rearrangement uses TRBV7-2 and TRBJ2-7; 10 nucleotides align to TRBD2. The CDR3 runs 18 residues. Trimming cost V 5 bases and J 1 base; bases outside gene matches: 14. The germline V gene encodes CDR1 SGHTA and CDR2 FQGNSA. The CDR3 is CASSPPARTSGTSYEQYF. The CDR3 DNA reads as TGTGCCAGCAGCCCACCCGCCCGGACTAGCGGAACATCCTACGAGCAGTACTTC.

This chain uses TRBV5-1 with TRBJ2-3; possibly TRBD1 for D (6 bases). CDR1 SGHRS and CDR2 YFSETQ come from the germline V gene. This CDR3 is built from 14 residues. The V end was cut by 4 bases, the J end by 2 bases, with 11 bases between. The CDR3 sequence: CASSTRQDTDTQYF. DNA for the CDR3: TGCGCCAGCAGCACCAGACAGGACACAGATACGCAGTATTTT.

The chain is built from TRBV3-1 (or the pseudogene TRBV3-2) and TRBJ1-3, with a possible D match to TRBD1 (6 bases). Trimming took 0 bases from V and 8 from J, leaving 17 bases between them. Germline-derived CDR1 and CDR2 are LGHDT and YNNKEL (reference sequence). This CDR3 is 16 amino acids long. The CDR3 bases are TGTGCCAGCAGCCAAGATCAGGGCAGGGGACTACACACCATATATTTT. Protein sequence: CASSQDQGRGLHTIYF.

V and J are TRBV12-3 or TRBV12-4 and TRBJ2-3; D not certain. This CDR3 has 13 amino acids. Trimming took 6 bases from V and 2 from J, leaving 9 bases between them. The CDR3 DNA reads TGTGCCAGCAGCCTAGGATCCACAGATACGCAGTATTTT. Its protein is CASSLGSTDTQYF.

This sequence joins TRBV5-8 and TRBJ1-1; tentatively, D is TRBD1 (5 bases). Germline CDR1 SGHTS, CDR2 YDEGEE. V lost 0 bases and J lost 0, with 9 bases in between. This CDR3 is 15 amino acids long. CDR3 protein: CASSLEAGLNTEAFF. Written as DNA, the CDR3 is TGTGCCAGCAGCTTGGAGGCGGGACTGAACACTGAAGCTTTCTTT.

CDR3 in DNA: TGTGCCAGCAGCTCCTCGGCACAGGGTAATGAAAAACTGTTTTTT. Protein product: CASSSSAQGNEKLFF. This chain links TRBV7-2 with TRBJ1-4, with D maybe TRBD1 (6 bases). The CDR3 is 15 amino acids. Trimming pared 4 bases from V and 4 bases from J, leaving 13 bases between. Germline loops: CDR1 SGHTA, CDR2 FQGNSA.

CDR3 sequence: CATSFQTEYLYGYTF. CDR3 nucleotides: TGTGCCACCAGCTTCCAGACAGAATACCTCTATGGCTACACCTTC. V gene TRBV15 combines with J gene TRBJ1-2, with a possible D match to TRBD1 (5 bases). The CDR3 length is 15 residues. The germline CDR1 and CDR2 sequences are LNHNV and YYDKDF (reference sequence). With 5 bases removed from V and 4 bases from J, the gap between germline ends came to 17 bases.

The CDR3: CASSVETENQPQHF. CDR3 bases: TGTGCCAGCAGCGTTGAGACAGAAAATCAGCCCCAGCATTTT. The chain couples TRBV9 to TRBJ1-5, with D possibly matching TRBD1 (5 bases). The CDR3 totals 14 residues. Germline V gene data show CDR1 as SGDLS and CDR2 as YYNGEE. V dropped 2 bases and J dropped 4 bases, with 10 bases sitting between them. Full variable domain (missing parts from reference TRBV9 and TRBJ1-5): DSGVTQTPKHLITATGQRVTLRCSPRSGDLSVYWYQQSLDQGLQFLIQYYNGEERAKGNILERFSAQQFPDLHSELNLSSLELGDSALYFCASSVETENQPQHFGDGTRLSIL.

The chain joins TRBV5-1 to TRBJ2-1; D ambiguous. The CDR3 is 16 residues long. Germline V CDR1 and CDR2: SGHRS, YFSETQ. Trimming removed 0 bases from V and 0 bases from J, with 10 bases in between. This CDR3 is CASSLAAAGSYNEQFF. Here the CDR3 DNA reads TGCGCCAGCAGCTTGGCGGCAGCAGGCTCCTACAATGAGCAGTTCTTC.

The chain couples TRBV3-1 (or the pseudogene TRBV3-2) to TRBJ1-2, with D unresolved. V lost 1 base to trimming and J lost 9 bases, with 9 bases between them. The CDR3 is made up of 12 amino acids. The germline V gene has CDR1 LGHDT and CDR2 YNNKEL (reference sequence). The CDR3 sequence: CASSQAVSSYTF. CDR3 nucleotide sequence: TGTGCCAGCAGCCAAGCGGTATCTAGCTACACCTTC.

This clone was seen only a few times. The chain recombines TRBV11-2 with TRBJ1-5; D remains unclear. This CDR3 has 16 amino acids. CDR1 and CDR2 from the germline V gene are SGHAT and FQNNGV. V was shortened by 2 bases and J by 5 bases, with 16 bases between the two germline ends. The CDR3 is CASSLSLGRPDQPQHF. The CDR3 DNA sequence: TGTGCCAGCAGCTTATCACTTGGGAGGCCGGATCAGCCCCAGCATTTT.

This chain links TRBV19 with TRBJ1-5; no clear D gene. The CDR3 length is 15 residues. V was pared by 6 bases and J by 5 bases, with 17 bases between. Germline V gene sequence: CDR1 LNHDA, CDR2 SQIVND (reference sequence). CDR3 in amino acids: CASSTRELPDQPQHF. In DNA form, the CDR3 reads TGTGCCAGTAGCACCCGGGAACTTCCCGATCAGCCCCAGCATTTT.

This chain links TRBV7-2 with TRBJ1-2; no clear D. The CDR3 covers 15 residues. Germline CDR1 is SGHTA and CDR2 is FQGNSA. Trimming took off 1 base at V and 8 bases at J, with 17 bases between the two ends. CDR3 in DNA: TGTGCCAGCAGCTTAGTTGCCGCCTCGAGAGTGGGCTACACCTTC. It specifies CASSLVAASRVGYTF.

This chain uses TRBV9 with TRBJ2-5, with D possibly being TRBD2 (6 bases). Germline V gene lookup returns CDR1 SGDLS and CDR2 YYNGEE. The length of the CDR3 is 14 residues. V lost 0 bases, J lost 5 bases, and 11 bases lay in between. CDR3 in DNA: TGTGCCAGCAGCGTAGCGTGGGGGAGGGAGACCCAGTACTTC. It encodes CASSVAWGRETQYF.

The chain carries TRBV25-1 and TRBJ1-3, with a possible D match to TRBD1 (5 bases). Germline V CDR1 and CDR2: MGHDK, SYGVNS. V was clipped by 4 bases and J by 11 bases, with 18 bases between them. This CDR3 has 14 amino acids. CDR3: CASSVRGQGGSIYF. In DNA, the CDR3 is TGTGCCAGCAGTGTTAGGGGCCAGGGAGGGTCCATATATTTT.

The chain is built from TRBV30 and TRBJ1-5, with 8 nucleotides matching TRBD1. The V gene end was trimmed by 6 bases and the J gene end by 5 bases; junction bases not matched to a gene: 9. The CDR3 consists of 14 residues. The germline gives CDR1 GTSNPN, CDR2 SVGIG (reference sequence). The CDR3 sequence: CACTLDRGDQPQHF. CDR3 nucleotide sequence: TGTGCCTGCACCCTAGACAGGGGCGATCAGCCCCAGCATTTT.

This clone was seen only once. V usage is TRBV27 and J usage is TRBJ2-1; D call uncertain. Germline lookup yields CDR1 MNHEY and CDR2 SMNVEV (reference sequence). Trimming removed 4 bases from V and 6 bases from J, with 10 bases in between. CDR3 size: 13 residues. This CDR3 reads CASSSQLLNEQFF. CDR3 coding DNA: TGTGCCAGCAGTTCCCAACTTCTCAATGAGCAGTTCTTC.

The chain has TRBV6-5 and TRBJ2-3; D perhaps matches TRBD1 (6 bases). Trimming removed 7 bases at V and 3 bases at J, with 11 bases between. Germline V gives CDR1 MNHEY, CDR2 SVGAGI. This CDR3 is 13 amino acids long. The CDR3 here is CASIDRRTDTQYF. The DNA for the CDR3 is TGTGCCAGCATAGACAGGAGGACAGATACGCAGTATTTT.

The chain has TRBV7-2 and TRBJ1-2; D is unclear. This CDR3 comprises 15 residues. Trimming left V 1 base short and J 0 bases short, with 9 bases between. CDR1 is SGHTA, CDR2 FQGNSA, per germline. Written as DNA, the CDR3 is TGTGCCAGCAGCTTAGACAGAAACGCTAACTATGGCTACACCTTC. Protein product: CASSLDRNANYGYTF.